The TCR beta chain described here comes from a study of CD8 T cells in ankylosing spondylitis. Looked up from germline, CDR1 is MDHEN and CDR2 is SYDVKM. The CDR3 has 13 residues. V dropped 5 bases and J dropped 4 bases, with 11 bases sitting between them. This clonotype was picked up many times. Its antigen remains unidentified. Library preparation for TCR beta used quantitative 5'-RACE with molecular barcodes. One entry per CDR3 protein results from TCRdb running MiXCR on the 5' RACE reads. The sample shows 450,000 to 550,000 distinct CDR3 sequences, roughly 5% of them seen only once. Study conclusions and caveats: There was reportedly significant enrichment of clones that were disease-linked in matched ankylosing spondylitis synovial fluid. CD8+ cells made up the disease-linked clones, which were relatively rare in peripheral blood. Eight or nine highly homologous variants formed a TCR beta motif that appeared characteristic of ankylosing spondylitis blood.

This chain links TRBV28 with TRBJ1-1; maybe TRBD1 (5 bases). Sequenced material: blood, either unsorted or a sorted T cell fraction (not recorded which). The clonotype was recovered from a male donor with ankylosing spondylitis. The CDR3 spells CASSRRGVTEAFF. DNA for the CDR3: TGTGCCAGCAGTCGCCGGGGGGTCACTGAAGCTTTCTTT.